The TCR beta chain under discussion was sequenced for a study of blood T cell repertoires in COVID-19. Here immunoSEQ multiplex PCR was the method, and the copy in TCRdb shows in-frame clones only, minus some. This sample has roughly 290,000 clones; about 88% occur once, and the top ten carry around 12%. The V end was cut by 0 bases, the J end by 3 bases, with 18 bases between. Germline lookup yields CDR1 SGDLS and CDR2 YYNGEE. CDR3 length: 17 amino acids. This chain joins TRBV9 and TRBJ1-1; D gene uncertain. The TCR sequence derives from a woman aged 60-70 years with acute or convalescent COVID-19. The sample comprised peripheral blood. The CDR3 region has the DNA TGTGCCAGCAGCGTAGGCGGGGTAAGCAGTACAGACACTGAAGCTTTCTTT. Protein: CASSVGGVSSTDTEAFF.